This entry concerns a single T cell receptor (beta chain). This sample is drawn from a study of blood T cells in healthy people across ages. A second PCR of 7 to 11 cycles used a sample-barcoded 5' primer and a J-beta primer mix. One entry per CDR3 protein results from TCRdb running MiXCR on the 5' RACE reads. The table lists about 1.7 million distinct CDR3 sequences, about 30% of them singletons. The V gene end was trimmed by 0 bases and the J gene end by 4 bases; junction bases not matched to a gene: 9. This CDR3 contains 17 residues. In germline, CDR1 is MNHNY, CDR2 SVGAGI (reference sequence). This rearrangement joins TRBV6-6 to TRBJ2-5; TRBD1 aligns across 9 bases. This sequence originates from a woman aged 25-40 years in good health. Sequenced input: blood. The CDR3 coding sequence is TGTGCCAGCAGTTACTCGAAACCGGGACAGGGACGAGAGACCCAGTACTTC. This gives the protein CASSYSKPGQGRETQYF.